The source of this TCR beta chain is a study of CD8 T cells in Susac syndrome. Regarding the study as a whole: As the study acknowledged, the number of individuals in its TCR sequencing and HLA analysis was relatively small.

The T cells that were sequenced for TCR beta were CD8+ and CD4+ cells from blood. Reverse transcription used 0.5 to 1 ug RNA and random hexamers. Across 54 Vbeta and 13 Jbeta, immunoSEQ multiplex PCR amplified TCR beta CDR3. TCRdb called the immunoSEQ multiplex PCR reads again in MiXCR, with one record for every CDR3 protein. The sample has about 120,000 distinct CDR3 sequences; 94% are singletons. V was cut by 2 bases and J by 7 bases, with 14 bases left in between. CDR1 is MGHDK, CDR2 SYGVNS, per germline. The CDR3 is made up of 14 amino acids. As for this clonotype: Antigen: not known.

Sequences were obtained from CD4+ T cells from PBMCs. V gene TRBV25-1 combines with J gene TRBJ1-1; D unclear. The source of this sequence is a human donor in good health. DNA for the CDR3: TGTGCCAGCAGTGAAGGGAGTTACGGTGTTGAAGCTTTCTTT. It translates to CASSEGSYGVEAFF.